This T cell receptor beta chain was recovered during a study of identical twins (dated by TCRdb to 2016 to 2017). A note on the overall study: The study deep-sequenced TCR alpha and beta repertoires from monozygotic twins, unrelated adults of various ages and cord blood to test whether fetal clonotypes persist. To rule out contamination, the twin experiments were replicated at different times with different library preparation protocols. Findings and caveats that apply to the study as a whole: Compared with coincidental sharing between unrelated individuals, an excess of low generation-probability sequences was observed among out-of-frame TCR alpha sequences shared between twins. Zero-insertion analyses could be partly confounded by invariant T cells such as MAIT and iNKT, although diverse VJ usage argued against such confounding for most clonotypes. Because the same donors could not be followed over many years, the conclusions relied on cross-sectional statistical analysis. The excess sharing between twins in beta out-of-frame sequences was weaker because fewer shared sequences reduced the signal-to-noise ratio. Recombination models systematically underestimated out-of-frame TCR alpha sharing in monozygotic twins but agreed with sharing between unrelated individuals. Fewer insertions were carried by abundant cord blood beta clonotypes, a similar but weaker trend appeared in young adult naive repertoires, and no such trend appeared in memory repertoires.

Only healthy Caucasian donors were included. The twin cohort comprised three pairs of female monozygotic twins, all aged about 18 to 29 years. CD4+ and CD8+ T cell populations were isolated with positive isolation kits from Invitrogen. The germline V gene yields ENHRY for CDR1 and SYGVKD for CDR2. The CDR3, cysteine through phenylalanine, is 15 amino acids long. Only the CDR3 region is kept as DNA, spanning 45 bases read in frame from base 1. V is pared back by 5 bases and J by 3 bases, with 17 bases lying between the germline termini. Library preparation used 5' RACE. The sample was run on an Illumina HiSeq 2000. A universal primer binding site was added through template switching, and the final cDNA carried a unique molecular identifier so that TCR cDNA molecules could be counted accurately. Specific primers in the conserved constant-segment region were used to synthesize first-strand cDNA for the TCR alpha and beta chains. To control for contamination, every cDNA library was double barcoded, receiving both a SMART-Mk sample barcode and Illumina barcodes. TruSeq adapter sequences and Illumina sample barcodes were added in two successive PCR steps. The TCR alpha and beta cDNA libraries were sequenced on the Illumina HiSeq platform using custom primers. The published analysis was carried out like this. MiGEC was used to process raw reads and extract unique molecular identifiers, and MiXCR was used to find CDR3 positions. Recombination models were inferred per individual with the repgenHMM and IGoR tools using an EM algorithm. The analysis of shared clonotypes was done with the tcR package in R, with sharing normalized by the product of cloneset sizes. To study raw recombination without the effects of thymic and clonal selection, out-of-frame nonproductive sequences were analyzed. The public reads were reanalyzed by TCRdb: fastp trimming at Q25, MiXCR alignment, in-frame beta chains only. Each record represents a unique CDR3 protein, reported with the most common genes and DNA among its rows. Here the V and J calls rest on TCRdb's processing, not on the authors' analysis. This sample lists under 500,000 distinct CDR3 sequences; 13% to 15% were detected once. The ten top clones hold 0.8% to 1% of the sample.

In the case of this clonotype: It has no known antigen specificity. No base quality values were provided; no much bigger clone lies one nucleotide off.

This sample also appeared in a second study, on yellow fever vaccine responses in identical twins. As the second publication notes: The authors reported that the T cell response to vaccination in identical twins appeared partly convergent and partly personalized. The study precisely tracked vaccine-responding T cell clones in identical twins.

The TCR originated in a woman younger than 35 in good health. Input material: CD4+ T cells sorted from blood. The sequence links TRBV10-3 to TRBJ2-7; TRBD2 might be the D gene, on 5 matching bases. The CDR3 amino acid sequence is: CAISPKFTGSYEQYF. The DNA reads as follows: TGTGCCATCAGTCCAAAATTCACGGGAAGCTACGAGCAGTACTTC.